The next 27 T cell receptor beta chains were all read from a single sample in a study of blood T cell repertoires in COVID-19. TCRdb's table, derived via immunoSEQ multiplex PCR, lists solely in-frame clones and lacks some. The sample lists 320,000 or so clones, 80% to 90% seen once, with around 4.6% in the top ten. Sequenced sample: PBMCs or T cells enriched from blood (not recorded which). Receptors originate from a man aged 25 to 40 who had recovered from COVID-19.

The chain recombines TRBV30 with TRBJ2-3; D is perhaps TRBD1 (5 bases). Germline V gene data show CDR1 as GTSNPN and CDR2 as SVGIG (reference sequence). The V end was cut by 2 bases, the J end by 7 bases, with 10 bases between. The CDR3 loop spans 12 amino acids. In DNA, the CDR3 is TGTGCCTGGAGTCTGCGACAGAATACGCAGTATTTT. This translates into CAWSLRQNTQYF.

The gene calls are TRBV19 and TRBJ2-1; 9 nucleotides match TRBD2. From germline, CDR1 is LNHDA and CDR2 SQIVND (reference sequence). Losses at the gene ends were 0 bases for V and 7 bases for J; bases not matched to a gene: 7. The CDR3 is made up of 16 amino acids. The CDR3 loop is CASSIEGGGAENEQFF. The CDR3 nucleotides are TGTGCCAGTAGTATAGAGGGCGGGGGGGCCGAGAATGAGCAGTTCTTC.

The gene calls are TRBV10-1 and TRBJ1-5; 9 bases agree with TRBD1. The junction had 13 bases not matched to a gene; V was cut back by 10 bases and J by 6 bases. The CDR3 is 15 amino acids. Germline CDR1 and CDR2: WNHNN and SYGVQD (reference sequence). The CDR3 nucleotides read TGCGCCAAAGCCACAGGGGGCACCTCACCTCAGCCCCAGCATTTT. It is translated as CAKATGGTSPQPQHF.

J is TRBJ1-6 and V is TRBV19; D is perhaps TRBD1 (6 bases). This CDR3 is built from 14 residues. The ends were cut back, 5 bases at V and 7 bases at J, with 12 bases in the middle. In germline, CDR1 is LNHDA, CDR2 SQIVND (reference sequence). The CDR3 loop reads CASSLQGWNSPLHF. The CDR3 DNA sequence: TGTGCCAGTAGTTTACAGGGTTGGAATTCACCCCTCCACTTT.

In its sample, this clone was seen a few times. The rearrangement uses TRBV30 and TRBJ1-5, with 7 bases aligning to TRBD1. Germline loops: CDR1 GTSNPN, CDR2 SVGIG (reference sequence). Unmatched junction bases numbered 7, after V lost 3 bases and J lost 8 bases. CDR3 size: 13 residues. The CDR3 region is CAWSDDRAEPQHF. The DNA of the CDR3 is TGTGCCTGGAGCGATGACAGGGCTGAGCCCCAGCATTTT.

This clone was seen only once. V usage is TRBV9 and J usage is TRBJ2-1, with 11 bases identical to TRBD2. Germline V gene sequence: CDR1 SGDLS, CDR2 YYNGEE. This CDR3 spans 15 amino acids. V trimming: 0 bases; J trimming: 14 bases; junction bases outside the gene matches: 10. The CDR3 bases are TGTGCCAGCAGCGTAGCGGCTACTAGCGGGGGAGCGGAGTTCTTC. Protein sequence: CASSVAATSGGAEFF. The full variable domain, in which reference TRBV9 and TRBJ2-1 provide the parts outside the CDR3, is DSGVTQTPKHLITATGQRVTLRCSPRSGDLSVYWYQQSLDQGLQFLIQYYNGEERAKGNILERFSAQQFPDLHSELNLSSLELGDSALYFCASSVAATSGGAEFFGPGTRLTVL.

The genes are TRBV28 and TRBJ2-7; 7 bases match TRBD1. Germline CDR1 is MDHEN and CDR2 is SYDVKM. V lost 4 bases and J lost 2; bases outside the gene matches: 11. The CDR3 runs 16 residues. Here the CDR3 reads CASSYRVWDRTYEQYF. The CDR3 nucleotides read TGTGCCAGCAGTTACCGTGTTTGGGACAGAACCTACGAGCAGTACTTC.

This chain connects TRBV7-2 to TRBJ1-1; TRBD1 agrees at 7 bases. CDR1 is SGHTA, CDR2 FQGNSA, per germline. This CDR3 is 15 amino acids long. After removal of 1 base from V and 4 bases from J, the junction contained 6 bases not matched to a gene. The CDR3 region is CASSLEGTARTEAFF. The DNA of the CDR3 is TGTGCCAGCAGCTTAGAAGGGACAGCCCGCACTGAAGCTTTCTTT.

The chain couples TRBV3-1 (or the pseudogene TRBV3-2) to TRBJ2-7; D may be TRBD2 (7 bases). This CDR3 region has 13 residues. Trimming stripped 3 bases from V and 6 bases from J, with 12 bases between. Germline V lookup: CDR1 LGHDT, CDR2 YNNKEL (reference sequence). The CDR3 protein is CASSHGGLFEQYF. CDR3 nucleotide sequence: TGTGCCAGCAGCCACGGGGGGCTATTCGAGCAGTACTTC.

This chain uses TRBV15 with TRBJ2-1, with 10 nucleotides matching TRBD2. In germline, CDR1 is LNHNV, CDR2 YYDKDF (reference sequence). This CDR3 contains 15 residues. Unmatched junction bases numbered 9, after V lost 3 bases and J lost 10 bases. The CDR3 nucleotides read TGTGCCACCAGCAGGGAGCGGGGGGGCCGGAGGGAGCAGTTCTTC. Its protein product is CATSRERGGRREQFF.

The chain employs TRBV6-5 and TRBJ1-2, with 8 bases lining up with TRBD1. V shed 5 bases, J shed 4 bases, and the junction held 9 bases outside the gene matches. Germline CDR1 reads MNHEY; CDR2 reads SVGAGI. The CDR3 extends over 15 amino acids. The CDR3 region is CASSRGTGGVYGYTF. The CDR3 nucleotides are TGTGCCAGCAGTAGGGGGACAGGTGGGGTCTATGGCTACACCTTC.

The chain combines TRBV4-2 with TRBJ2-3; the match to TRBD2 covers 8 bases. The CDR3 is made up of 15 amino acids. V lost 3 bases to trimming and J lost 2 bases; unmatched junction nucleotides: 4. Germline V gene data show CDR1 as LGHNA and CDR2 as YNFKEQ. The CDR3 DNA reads TGTGCCAGCAGCCAGGGGCGGGGGGTCACAGATACGCAGTATTTT. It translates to CASSQGRGVTDTQYF.

The CDR3 sequence: CASSLSQGAYQPQHF. The DNA of the CDR3 is TGTGCCAGCAGCTTAAGTCAGGGGGCTTATCAGCCCCAGCATTTT. V and J are TRBV7-8 and TRBJ1-5; 8 nucleotides align to TRBD1. V gave up 2 bases and J gave up 5 bases; unmatched junction bases: 5. CDR1 and CDR2 (germline): SGHVS, FQNEAQ. This CDR3 has 15 residues.

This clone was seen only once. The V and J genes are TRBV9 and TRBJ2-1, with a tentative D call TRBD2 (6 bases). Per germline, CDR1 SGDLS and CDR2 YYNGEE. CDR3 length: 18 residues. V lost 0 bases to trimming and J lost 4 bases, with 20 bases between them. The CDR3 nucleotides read TGTGCCAGCAGCGTAGTAGCATTGGGGGGTGGTTTGTACAATGAGCAGTTCTTC. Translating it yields CASSVVALGGGLYNEQFF.

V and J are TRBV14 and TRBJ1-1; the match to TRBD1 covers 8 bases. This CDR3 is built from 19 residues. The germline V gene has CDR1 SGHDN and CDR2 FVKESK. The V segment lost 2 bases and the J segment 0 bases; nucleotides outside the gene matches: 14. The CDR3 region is CASSQIMPGGFGMNTEAFF. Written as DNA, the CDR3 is TGTGCCAGCAGCCAAATTATGCCAGGGGGCTTCGGAATGAACACTGAAGCTTTCTTT.

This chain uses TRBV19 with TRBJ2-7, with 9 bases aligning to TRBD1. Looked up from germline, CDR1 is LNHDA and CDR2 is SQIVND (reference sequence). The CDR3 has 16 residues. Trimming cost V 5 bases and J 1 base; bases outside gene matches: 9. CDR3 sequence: CASSSWTGAASYEQYF. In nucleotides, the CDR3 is TGTGCCAGTAGTTCCTGGACAGGGGCTGCGTCCTACGAGCAGTACTTC.

The CDR3 spells CAISGGDGPYNSPLHF. For the CDR3, the DNA is TGTGCCATCAGTGGGGGGGATGGCCCCTATAATTCACCCCTCCACTTT. The J gene is TRBJ1-6, the V gene TRBV10-3, with D maybe TRBD1 (5 bases). CDR3 size: 16 residues. V shed 4 bases and J shed 2 bases, with 12 bases lying between them. Germline lookup yields CDR1 ENHRY and CDR2 SYGVKD.

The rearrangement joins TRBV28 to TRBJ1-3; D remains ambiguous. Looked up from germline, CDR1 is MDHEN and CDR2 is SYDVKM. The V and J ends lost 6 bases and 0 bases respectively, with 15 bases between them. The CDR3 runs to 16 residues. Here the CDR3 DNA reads TGTGCCAGCAGCCTTCAGGCCGAGTCCTCTGGAAACACCATATATTTT. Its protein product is CASSLQAESSGNTIYF.

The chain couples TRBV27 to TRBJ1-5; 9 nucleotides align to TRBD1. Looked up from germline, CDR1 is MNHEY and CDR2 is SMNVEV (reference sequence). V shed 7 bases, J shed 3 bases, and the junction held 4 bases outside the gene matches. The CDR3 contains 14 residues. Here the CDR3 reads CASNGQGINQPQHF. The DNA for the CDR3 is TGTGCCAGCAATGGACAGGGGATCAATCAGCCCCAGCATTTT.

The CDR3 sequence is CASSVISGGAYNEQFF. The CDR3 nucleotides are TGTGCCAGCAGCGTAATAAGCGGGGGGGCGTATAATGAGCAGTTCTTC. The V gene is TRBV9, the J gene TRBJ2-1; 10 nucleotides line up with TRBD2. The CDR3 runs 16 residues. Germline V gives CDR1 SGDLS, CDR2 YYNGEE. The ends lost 1 base at V and 7 bases at J; junction bases unmatched: 8.

CDR3 DNA sequence: TGTGCCTGGAGCGCAGGGAACAATCAGCCCCAGCATTTT. Amino acids: CAWSAGNNQPQHF. The gene calls are TRBV30 and TRBJ1-5, with D possibly matching TRBD1 (5 bases). CDR3 length equals 13 residues. Trimming left V 3 bases short and J 3 bases short, with 9 bases between. Germline CDR1 and CDR2: GTSNPN and SVGIG (reference sequence).

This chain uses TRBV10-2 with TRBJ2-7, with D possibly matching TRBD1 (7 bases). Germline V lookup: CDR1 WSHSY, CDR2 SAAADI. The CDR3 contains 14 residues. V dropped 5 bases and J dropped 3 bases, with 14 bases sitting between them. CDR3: CASSYNRGGYEQYF. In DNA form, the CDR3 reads TGCGCCAGCAGTTATAACAGGGGAGGCTACGAGCAGTACTTC.

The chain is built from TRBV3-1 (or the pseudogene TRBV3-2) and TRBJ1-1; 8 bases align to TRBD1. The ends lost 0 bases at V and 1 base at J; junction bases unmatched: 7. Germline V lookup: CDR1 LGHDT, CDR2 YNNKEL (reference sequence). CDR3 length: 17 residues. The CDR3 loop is CASSQDPRGLGNTEAFF. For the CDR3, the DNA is TGTGCCAGCAGCCAAGATCCCAGGGGGCTAGGGAACACTGAAGCTTTCTTT.

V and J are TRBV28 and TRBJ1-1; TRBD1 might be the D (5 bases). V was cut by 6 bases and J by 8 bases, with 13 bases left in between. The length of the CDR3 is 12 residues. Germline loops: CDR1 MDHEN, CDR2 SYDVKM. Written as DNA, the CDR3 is TGTGCCAGCAGGGGGGGACCTGGAGAAGCTTTCTTT. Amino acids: CASRGGPGEAFF.

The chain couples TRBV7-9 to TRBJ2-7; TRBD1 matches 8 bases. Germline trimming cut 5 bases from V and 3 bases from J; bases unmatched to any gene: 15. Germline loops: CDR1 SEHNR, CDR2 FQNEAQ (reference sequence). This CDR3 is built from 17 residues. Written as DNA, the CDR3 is TGTGCCAGCAGCCACCCAGGGAACTCGGGACAGGACTACGAGCAGTACTTC. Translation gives CASSHPGNSGQDYEQYF.

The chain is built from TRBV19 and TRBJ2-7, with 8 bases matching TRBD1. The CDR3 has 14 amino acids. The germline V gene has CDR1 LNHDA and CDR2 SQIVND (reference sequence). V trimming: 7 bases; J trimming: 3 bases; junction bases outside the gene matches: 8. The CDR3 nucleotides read TGTGCCAGTAAGCGATGGGACAGGAGCTACGAGCAGTACTTC. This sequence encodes CASKRWDRSYEQYF.

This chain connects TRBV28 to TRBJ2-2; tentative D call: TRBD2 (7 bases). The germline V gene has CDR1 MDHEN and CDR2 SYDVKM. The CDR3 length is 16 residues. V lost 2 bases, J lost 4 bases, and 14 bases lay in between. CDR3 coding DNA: TGTGCCAGCAGTTTACTTGGGGGGGGCGGCACCGGGGAGCTGTTTTTT. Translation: CASSLLGGGGTGELFF.